This T cell receptor (beta chain) appears in the sequencing data of a study of Graves' ophthalmopathy and Graves' hyperthyroidism. Study findings and constraints: The model reached around 64% sensitivity and around 74% specificity for predicting ophthalmopathy progression. Most clonotypes expanded in thyroid above 0.001 frequency were present in blood too.

CDR3 regions of TCR beta were amplified from RNA transcripts. A first-round RT-PCR used HTBI primers, followed by a second-round multiplex PCR. TCRdb independently ran MiXCR on the multiplex PCR reads; one entry per CDR3 protein. The profile shows about 620,000 distinct CDR3 sequences, about a fifth of them singletons. There are many counts of this clonotype. Its antigen is as yet unknown. The study recruited hyperthyroidism patients aged 18 to 65 who were newly diagnosed, under 2 months' duration. Lactation, pregnancy, uncontrolled infections and other autoimmune diseases were all grounds for excluding patients. V lost 1 base and J 3 bases, leaving 9 bases between the germline ends. The CDR3 loop spans 14 amino acids. The germline gives CDR1 MGHRA, CDR2 YSYEKL.

The chain combines TRBV4-1 with TRBJ2-5; D is ambiguous. The source of this sequence is a woman aged 18-35 years with stable Graves' hyperthyroidism. Some clones in this sample may be carry-over from other donors' samples. Material: peripheral blood. CDR3 DNA: TGCGCCAGCAGCCAAGTACATCAGGAAGAGACCCAGTACTTC. It specifies CASSQVHQEETQYF.